One sample yielded the 2 T cell receptor beta chains listed below, sequenced in a study of cytomegalovirus exposure and HLA in healthy donors. PCR involved 60 Vbeta and 13 Jbeta primers. Libraries were prepared by immunoSEQ multiplex PCR; TCRdb keeps only in-frame clonotypes and omits some of them. The sample contains about 120,000 clones, around 72% of which appear only once. Sequenced material: PBMCs. The receptors here all came from a man aged 25-45 years in good health and CMV-seronegative.

The genes are TRBV21-1 and TRBJ1-6; TRBD1, the table's D call, was not compared with the DNA. TRBV21-1 constitutes a pseudogene. This CDR3 region has 18 residues. The CDR3 here is CASSKIGQVSSYNSPLHF. The CDR3 DNA reads TGTGCCAGCAGCAAAATAGGACAGGTCAGCTCCTATAATTCACCCCTCCACTTT.

The rearrangement links TRBV18 to TRBJ2-7; 10 positions match TRBD1. Germline V CDR1 and CDR2: KGHSH, LQKENI. V dropped 3 bases and J dropped 5; count of bases not matched to a gene: 7. CDR3 length equals 15 residues. CDR3 residues: CASSPSRDRGHEQYF. Written as DNA, the CDR3 is TGTGCCAGCTCACCTAGTCGGGACAGGGGCCACGAGCAGTACTTC.